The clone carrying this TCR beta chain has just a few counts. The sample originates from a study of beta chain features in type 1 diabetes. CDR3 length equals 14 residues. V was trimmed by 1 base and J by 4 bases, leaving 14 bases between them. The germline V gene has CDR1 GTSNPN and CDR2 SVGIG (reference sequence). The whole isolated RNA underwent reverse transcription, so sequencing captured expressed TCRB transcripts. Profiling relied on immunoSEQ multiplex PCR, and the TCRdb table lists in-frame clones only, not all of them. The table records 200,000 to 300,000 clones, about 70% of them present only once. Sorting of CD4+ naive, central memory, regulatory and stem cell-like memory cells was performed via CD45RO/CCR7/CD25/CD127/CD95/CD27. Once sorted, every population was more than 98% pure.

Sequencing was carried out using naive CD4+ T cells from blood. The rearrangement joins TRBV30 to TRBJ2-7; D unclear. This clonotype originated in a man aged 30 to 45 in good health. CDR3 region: CAWSDKGFIYEQYF. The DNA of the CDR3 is TGTGCCTGGAGTGACAAGGGCTTTATTTACGAGCAGTACTTC. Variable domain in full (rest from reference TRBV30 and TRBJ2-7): SQTIHQWPATLVQPVGSPLSLECTVEGTSNPNLYWYRQAAGRGLQLLFYSVGIGQISSEVPQNLSASRPQDRQFILSSKKLLLSDSGFYLCAWSDKGFIYEQYFGPGTRLTVT.